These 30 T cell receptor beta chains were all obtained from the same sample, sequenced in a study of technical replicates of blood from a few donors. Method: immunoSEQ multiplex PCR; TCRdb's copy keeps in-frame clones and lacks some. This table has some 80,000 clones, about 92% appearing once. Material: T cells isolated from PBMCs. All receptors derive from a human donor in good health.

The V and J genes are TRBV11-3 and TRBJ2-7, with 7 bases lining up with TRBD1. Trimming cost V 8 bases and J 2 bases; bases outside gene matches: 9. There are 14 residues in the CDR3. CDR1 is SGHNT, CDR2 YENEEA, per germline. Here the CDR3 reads CASGVYTGAYEQYF. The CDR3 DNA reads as TGTGCCAGCGGAGTATATACAGGGGCCTACGAGCAGTACTTC.

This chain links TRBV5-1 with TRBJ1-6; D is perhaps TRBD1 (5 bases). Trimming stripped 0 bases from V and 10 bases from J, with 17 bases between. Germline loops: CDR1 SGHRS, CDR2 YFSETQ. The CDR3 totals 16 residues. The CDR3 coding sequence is TGCGCCAGCAGCTTGGGTGTGTCGCAGGGTGACTCACCCCTCCACTTT. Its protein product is CASSLGVSQGDSPLHF.

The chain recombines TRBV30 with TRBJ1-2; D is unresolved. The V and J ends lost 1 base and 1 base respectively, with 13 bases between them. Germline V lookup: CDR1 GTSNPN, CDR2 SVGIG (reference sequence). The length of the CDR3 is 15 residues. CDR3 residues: CAWSETHRFNYGYTF. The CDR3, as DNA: TGTGCCTGGAGTGAGACACACCGATTTAACTATGGCTACACCTTC. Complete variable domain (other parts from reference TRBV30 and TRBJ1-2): SQTIHQWPATLVQPVGSPLSLECTVEGTSNPNLYWYRQAAGRGLQLLFYSVGIGQISSEVPQNLSASRPQDRQFILSSKKLLLSDSGFYLCAWSETHRFNYGYTFGSGTRLTVV.

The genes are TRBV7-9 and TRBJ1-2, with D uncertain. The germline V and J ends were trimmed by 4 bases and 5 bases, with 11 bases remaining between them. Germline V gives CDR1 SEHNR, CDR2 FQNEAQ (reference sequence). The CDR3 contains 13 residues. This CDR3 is CASSSRPGYGYTF. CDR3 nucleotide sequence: TGTGCCAGCAGCTCAAGACCAGGTTATGGCTACACCTTC. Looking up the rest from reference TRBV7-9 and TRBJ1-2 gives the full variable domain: DTGVSQNPRHKITKRGQNVTFRCDPISEHNRLYWYRQTLGQGPEFLTYFQNEAQLEKSRLLSDRFSAERPKGSFSTLEIQRTEQGDSAMYLCASSSRPGYGYTFGSGTRLTVV.

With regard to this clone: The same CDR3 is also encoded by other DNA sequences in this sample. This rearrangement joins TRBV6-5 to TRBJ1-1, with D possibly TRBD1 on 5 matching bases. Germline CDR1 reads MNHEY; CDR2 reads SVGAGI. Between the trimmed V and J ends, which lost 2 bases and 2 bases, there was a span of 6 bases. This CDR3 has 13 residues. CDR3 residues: CASSYGQNTEAFF. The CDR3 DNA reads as TGTGCCAGCAGTTACGGACAAAACACTGAAGCTTTCTTT.

This CDR3 reads CASSSPGTGDYEQYF. The CDR3 DNA follows: TGTGCCAGCAGCAGCCCCGGGACAGGGGACTACGAGCAGTACTTC. The chain has TRBV6-5 and TRBJ2-7, with 10 bases identical to TRBD1. The CDR3 extends over 15 amino acids. The germline V gene encodes CDR1 MNHEY and CDR2 SVGAGI. The V gene end was trimmed by 6 bases and the J gene end by 3 bases; junction bases not matched to a gene: 8.

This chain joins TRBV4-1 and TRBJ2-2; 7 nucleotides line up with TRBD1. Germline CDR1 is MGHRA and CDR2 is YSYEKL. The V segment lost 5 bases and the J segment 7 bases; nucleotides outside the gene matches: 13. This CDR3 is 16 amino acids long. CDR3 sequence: CASSAGARGPDGELFF. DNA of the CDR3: TGCGCCAGCAGCGCAGGGGCGAGGGGGCCGGACGGGGAGCTGTTTTTT.

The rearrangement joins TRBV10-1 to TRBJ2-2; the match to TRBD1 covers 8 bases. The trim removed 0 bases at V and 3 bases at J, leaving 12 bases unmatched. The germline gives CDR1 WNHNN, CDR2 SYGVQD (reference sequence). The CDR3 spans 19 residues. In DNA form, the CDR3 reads TGCGCCAGCAGTGAGTCGAACCGTCCCGGACAGGGAGACACCGGGGAGCTGTTTTTT. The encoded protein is CASSESNRPGQGDTGELFF.

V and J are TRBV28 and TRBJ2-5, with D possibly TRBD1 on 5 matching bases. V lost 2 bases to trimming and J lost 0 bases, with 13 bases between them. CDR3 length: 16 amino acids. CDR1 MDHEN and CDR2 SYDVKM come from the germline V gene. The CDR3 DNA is TGTGCCAGCAGTTTACTTTCTTCAGGGTACCAAGAGACCCAGTACTTC. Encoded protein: CASSLLSSGYQETQYF.

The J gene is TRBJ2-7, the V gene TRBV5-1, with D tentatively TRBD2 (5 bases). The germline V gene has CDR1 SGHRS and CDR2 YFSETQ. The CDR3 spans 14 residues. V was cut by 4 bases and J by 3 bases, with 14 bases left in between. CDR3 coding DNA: TGCGCCAGCAGCCCCGGAAGAGGGCTCTACGAGCAGTACTTC. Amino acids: CASSPGRGLYEQYF.

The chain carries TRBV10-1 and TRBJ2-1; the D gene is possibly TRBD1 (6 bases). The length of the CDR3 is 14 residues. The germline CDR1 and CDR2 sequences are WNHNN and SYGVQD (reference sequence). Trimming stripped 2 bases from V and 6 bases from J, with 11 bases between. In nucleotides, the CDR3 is TGCGCCAGCAGTGAGACAGGGACCCGCAATGAGCAGTTCTTC. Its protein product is CASSETGTRNEQFF.

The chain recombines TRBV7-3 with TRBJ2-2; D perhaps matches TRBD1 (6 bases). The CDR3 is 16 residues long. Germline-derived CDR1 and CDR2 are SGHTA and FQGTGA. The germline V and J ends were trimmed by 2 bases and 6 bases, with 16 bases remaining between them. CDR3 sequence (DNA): TGTGCCAGCAGCTTAGATCCAGGGGTGGCTGCCGGGGAGCTGTTTTTT. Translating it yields CASSLDPGVAAGELFF.

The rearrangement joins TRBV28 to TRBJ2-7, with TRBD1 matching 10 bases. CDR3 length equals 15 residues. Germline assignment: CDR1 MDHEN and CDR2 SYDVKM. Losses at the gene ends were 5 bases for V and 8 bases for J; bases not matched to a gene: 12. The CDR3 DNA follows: TGTGCCAGCAGTCTTTCGGGACAGGGGACAGGAAAGCAGTACTTC. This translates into CASSLSGQGTGKQYF.

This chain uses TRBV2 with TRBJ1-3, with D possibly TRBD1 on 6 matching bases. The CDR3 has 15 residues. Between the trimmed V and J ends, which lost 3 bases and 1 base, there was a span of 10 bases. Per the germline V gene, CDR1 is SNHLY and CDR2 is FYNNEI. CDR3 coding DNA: TGTGCCAGCAGTGACGGCAGGGGATCTGGAAACACCATATATTTT. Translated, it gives CASSDGRGSGNTIYF. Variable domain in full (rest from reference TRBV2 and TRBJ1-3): EPEVTQTPSHQVTQMGQEVILRCVPISNHLYFYWYRQILGQKVEFLVSFYNNEISEKSEIFDDQFSVERPDGSNFTLKIRSTKLEDSAMYFCASSDGRGSGNTIYFGEGSWLTVV.

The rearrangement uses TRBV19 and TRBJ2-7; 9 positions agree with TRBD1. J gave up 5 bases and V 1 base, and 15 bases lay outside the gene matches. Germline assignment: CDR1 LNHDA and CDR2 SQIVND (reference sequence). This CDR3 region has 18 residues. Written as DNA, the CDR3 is TGTGCCAGTAGTATAGTCTCCTTCTTCCGGGACAGGGAAGACGAGCAGTACTTC. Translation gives CASSIVSFFRDREDEQYF.

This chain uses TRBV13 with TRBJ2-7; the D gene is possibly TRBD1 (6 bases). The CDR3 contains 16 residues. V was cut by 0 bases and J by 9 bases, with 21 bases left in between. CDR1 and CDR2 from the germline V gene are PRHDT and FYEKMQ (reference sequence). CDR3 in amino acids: CASSLGRWTSRGGQYF. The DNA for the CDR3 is TGTGCCAGCAGCTTAGGCCGTTGGACATCGAGAGGGGGGCAGTACTTC.

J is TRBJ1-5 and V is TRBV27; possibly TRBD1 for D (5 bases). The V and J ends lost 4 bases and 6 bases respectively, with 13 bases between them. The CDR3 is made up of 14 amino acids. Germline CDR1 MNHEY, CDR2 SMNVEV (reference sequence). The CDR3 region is CASSSRDSLQPQHF. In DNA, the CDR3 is TGTGCCAGCAGTTCACGGGACTCTCTTCAGCCCCAGCATTTT.

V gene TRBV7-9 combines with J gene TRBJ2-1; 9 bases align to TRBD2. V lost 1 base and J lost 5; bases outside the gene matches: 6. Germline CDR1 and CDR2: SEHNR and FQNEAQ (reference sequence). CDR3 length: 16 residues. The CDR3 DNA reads TGTGCCAGCAGCTTAGGCGGGGGGGGGCTAAACAATGAGCAGTTCTTC. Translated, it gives CASSLGGGGLNNEQFF.

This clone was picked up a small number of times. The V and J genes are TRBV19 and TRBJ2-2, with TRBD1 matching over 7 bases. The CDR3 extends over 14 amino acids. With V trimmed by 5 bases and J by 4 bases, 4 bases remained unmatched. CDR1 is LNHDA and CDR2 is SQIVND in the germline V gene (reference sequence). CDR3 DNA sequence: TGTGCCAGTAGTCAGACAGGGCCCACCGGGGAGCTGTTTTTT. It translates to CASSQTGPTGELFF.

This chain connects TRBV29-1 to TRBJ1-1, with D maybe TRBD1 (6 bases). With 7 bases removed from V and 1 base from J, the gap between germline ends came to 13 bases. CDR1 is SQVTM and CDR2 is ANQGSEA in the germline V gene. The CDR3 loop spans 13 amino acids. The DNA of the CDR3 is TGCAGCGCCTGTGGACAGACGAACACTGAAGCTTTCTTT. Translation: CSACGQTNTEAFF. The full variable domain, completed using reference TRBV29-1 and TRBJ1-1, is SAVISQKPSRDICQRGTSLTIQCQVDSQVTMMFWYRQQPGQSLTLIATANQGSEATYESGFVIDKFPISRPNLTFSTLTVSNMSPEDSSIYLCSACGQTNTEAFFGQGTRLTVV.

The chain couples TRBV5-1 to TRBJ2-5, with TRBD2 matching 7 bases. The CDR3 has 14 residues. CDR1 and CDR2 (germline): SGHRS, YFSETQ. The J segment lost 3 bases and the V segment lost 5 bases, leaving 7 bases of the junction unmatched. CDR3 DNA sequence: TGCGCCAGCAGGTGGGCGGGAGTGGAAGAGACCCAGTACTTC. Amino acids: CASRWAGVEETQYF.

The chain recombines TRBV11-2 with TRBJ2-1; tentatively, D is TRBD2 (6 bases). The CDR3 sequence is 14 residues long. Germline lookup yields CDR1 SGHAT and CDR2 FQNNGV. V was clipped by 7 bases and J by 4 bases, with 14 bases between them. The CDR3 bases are TGTGCCAGCAAAACGGGAGACTCTTACAATGAGCAGTTCTTC. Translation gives CASKTGDSYNEQFF.

The CDR3 nucleotides read TGTGCCAGCAAAGGCCTAGGGGGGGGCCCCGTTGAGCAGTTCTTC. Translating gives CASKGLGGGPVEQFF. The V call is TRBV2, the J call TRBJ2-1, with D perhaps matching TRBD2 (7 bases). Germline loops: CDR1 SNHLY, CDR2 FYNNEI. This CDR3 is 15 amino acids long. Trimming took 7 bases from V and 9 from J, leaving 22 bases between them.

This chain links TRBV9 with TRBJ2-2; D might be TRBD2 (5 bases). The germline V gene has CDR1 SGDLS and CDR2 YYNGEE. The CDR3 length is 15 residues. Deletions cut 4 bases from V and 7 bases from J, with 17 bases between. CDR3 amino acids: CASSPLSASHGELFF. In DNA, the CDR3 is TGTGCCAGCAGCCCCCTGAGTGCTAGCCACGGGGAGCTGTTTTTT.

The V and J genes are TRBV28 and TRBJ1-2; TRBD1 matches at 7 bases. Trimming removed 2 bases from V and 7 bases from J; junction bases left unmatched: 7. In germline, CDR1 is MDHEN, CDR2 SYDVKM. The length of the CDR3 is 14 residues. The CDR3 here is CASSLGGGRGGYTF. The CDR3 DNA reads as TGTGCCAGCAGTTTAGGAGGGGGCAGGGGTGGCTACACCTTC.

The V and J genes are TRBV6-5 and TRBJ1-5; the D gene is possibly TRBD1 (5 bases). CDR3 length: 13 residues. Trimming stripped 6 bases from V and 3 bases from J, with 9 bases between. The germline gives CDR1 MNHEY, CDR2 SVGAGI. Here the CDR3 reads CASRQANNQPQHF. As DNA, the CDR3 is TGTGCCAGCAGACAGGCGAACAATCAGCCCCAGCATTTT.

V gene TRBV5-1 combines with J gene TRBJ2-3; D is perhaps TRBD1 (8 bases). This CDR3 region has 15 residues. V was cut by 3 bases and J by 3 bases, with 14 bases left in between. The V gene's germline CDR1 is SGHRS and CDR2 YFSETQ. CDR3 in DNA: TGCGCCAGCAGCTCCACAGGGGGGGAGACAGATACGCAGTATTTT. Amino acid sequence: CASSSTGGETDTQYF.

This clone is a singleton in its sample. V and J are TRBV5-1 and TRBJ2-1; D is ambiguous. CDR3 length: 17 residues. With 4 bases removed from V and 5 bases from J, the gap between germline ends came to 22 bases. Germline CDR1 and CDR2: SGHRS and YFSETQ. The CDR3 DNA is TGCGCCAGCAGCCGGCTAGGCTTTCGAGAGTTGGACAATGAGCAGTTCTTC. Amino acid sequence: CASSRLGFRELDNEQFF.

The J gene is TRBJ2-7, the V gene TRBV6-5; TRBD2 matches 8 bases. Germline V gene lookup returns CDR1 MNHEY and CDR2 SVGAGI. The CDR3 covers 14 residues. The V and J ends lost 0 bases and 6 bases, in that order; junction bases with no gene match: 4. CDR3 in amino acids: CASSYSPGGGEQYF. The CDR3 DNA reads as TGTGCCAGCAGTTACTCTCCGGGAGGGGGCGAGCAGTACTTC.

This CDR3 reads CASRSRGFNGELFF. CDR3 coding DNA: TGTGCCAGCAGGTCCAGGGGGTTTAACGGGGAGCTGTTTTTT. The chain carries TRBV28 and TRBJ2-2; 7 bases fit TRBD1. Per germline, CDR1 MDHEN and CDR2 SYDVKM. This CDR3 is built from 14 residues. V lost 6 bases and J lost 7; bases outside the gene matches: 8.